This TCR beta chain was captured in a study of CD8 T cells in Susac syndrome. An amount of RNA that ranged from roughly 0.45 to 1 ug was reverse transcribed with random hexamers. MiXCR was run by TCRdb on the immunoSEQ multiplex PCR reads, yielding one entry per CDR3 protein. This sample has about 200,000 distinct CDR3 sequences; 90% to 95% occur once, and the top ten carry approximately 0.094%. Sequencing of TCR beta was performed on blood CD8+ and CD4+ T cells. Negative isolation was applied to CD8+ and CD4+ T cells, and FACS enrichment was applied to TEMRA cells. This CDR3 comprises 13 residues. V was clipped by 6 bases and J by 4 bases, with 10 bases between them.

The origin of this receptor is a human donor in good health. This sequence joins TRBV12-3 or TRBV12-4 and TRBJ2-1; D might be TRBD2 (5 bases). Material for sequencing was CD4+ T cells from PBMCs. The chain's CDR3 is CASRGSGYNEQFF. The CDR3 DNA is TGTGCCAGCAGAGGAAGCGGTTACAATGAGCAGTTCTTC.